The present TCR beta chain was sequenced within a study of OX40 agonist ivuxolimab in advanced cancers. Some clones are missing from TCRdb's copy, which holds only in-frame ones; the method was immunoSEQ multiplex PCR. Among 77,000 or so clones, roughly nine tenths were seen once, and the ten largest hold roughly 10%. This CDR3 has 16 residues. V shed 0 bases and J shed 5 bases, with 17 bases lying between them. The germline gives CDR1 SGHRS, CDR2 YFSETQ. The clonotype was recovered from an adult with an advanced solid tumor such as melanoma, head and neck, liver or kidney cancer. The chain combines TRBV5-1 with TRBJ1-2; tentatively, D is TRBD1 (5 bases). This specimen was CD4+ or CD8+ T cells sorted from blood, taken in a trial of the OX40 agonist ivuxolimab. The CDR3 loop is CASSLAVQGAWYGYTF. CDR3 coding DNA: TGCGCCAGCAGCTTGGCTGTCCAGGGCGCCTGGTATGGCTACACCTTC. The full variable domain, its missing parts supplied by reference TRBV5-1 and TRBJ1-2, is KAGVTQTPRYLIKTRGQQVTLSCSPISGHRSVSWYQQTPGQGLQFLFEYFSETQRNKGNFPGRFSGRQFSNSRSEMNVSTLELGDSALYLCASSLAVQGAWYGYTFGSGTRLTVV.